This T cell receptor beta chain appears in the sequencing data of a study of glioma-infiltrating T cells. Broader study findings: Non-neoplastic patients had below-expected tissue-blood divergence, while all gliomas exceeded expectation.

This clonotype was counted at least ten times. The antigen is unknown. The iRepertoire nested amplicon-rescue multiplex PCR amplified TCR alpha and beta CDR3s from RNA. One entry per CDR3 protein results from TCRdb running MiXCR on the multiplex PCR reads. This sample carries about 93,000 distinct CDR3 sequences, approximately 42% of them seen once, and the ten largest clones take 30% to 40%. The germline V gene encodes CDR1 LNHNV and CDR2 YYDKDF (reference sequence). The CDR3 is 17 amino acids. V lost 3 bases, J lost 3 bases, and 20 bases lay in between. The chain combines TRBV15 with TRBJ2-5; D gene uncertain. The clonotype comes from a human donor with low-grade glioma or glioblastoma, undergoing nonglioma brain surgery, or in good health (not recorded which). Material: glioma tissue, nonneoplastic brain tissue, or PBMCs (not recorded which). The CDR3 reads CATSSAPQRYLEETQYF. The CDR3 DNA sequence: TGTGCCACCAGCAGTGCACCCCAACGCTACCTTGAAGAGACCCAGTACTTC.